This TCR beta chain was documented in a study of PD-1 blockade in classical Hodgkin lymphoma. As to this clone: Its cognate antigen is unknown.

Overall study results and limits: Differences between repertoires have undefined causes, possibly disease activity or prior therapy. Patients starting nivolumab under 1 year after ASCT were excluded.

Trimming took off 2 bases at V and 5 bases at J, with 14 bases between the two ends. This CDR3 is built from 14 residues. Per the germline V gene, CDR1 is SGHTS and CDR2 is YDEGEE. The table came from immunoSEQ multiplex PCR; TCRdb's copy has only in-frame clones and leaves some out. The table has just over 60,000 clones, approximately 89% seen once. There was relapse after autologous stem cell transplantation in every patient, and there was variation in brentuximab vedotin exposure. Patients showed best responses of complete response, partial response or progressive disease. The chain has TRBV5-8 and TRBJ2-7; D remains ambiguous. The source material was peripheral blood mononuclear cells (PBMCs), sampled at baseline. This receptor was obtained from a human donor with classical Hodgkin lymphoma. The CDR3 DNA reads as TGTGCCAGCAGCTTTCGGACCCACGCCCACGAGCAGTACTTC. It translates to CASSFRTHAHEQYF.